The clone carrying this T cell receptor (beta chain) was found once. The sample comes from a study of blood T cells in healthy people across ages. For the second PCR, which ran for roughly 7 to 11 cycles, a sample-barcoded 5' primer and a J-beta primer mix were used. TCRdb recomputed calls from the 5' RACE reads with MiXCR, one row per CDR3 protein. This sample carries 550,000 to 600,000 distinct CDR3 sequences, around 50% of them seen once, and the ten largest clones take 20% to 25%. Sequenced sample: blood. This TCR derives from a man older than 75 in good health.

CDR3 DNA: TGTGCCACCAGTGATTCAGGGGTGGGGACCTACAATGAGCAGTTCTTC. Its translation is CATSDSGVGTYNEQFF. V usage is TRBV24-1 and J usage is TRBJ2-1; possible D gene TRBD1, 6 bases. Germline CDR1 reads KGHDR; CDR2 reads SFDVKD. The CDR3 runs to 16 residues. Deletions cut 2 bases from V and 2 bases from J, with 12 bases between.